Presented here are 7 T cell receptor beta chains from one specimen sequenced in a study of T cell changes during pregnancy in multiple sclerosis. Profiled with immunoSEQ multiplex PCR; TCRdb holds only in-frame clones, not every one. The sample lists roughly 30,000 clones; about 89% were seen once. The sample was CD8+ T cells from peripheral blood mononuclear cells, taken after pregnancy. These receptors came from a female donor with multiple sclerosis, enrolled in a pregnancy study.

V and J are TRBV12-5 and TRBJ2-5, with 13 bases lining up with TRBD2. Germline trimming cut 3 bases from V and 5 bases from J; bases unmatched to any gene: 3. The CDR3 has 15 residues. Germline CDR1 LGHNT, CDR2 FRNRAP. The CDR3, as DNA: TGTGCTAGTGGTTTCGGGACTAGCGGGACTGAGACCCAGTACTTC. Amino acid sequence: CASGFGTSGTETQYF.

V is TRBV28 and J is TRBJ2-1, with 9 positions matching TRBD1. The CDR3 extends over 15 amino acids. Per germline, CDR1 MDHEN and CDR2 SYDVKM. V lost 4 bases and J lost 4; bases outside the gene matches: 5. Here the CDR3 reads CASSSGTGSYNEQFF. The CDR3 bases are TGTGCCAGCAGTTCCGGGACAGGGTCATACAATGAGCAGTTCTTC. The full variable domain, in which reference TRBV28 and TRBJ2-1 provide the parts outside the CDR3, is DVKVTQSSRYLVKRTGEKVFLECVQDMDHENMFWYRQDPGLGLRLIYFSYDVKMKEKGDIPEGYSVSREKKERFSLILESASTNQTSMYLCASSSGTGSYNEQFFGPGTRLTVL.

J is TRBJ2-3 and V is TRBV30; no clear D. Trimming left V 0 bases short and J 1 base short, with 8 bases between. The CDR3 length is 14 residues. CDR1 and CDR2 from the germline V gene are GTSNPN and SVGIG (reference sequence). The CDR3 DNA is TGTGCCTGGAGTGTAGGAGTGGGCACAGATACGCAGTATTTT. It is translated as CAWSVGVGTDTQYF.

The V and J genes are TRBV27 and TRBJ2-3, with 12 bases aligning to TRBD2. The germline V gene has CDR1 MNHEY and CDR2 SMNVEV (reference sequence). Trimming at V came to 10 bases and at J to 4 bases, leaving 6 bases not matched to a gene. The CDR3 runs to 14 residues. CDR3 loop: CATRTSGNSDTQYF. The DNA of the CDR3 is TGTGCCACCCGGACTAGCGGGAATTCAGATACGCAGTATTTT.

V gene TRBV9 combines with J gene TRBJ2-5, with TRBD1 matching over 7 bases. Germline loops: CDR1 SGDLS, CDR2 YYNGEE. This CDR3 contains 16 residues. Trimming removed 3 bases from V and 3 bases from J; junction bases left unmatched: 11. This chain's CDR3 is CASSANYRGVEETQYF. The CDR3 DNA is TGTGCCAGCAGCGCCAACTACAGGGGAGTAGAAGAGACCCAGTACTTC.

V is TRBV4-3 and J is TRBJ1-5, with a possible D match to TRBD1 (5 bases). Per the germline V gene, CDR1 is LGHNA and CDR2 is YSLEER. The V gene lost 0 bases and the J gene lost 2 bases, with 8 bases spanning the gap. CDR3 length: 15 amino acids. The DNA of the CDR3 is TGCGCCAGCAGCCAAGACAGGGCTGGCAATCAGCCCCAGCATTTT. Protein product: CASSQDRAGNQPQHF.

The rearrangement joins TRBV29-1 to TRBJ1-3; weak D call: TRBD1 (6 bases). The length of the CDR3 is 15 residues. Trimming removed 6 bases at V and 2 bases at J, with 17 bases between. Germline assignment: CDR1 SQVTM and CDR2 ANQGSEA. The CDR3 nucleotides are TGCAGCGTCATACAGGGTGTGGATACTGGAAACACCATATATTTT. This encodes CSVIQGVDTGNTIYF.